These 3 T cell receptor beta chains were sequenced from one sample in a study of shared clonotypes between healthy human individuals. CD45RO negativity and positive selection for CCR7 defined naive CD8 cells, a population that excluded terminally differentiated effector memory CD45RA+ cells. Profiled with immunoSEQ multiplex PCR; TCRdb holds only in-frame clones, not every one. The data show hundreds of thousands of clones, with about 96% seen just once and roughly 0.1% held by the top ten. Sequenced material: naive CD8+ T cells sorted from blood. These receptors were collected from a woman in her thirties in good health.

There are a few counts of this clone. The sample holds other DNA sequences that translate to the same CDR3. The genes are TRBV28 and TRBJ1-1; tentative D call: TRBD1 (5 bases). The germline gives CDR1 MDHEN, CDR2 SYDVKM. CDR3 length: 13 amino acids. Trimming cost V 2 bases and J 1 base, with 5 bases left between them. The CDR3 DNA follows: TGTGCCAGCAGTTTAGGGGGGAACACTGAAGCTTTCTTT. This translates into CASSLGGNTEAFF.

The rearrangement links TRBV9 to TRBJ2-1, with 8 bases aligning to TRBD2. The CDR3 covers 14 residues. V trimming: 3 bases; J trimming: 6 bases; junction bases outside the gene matches: 5. Germline CDR1 and CDR2: SGDLS and YYNGEE. The CDR3 loop is CASSGPGGLNEQFF. CDR3 nucleotide sequence: TGTGCCAGCAGCGGCCCGGGGGGGCTCAATGAGCAGTTCTTC.

The genes are TRBV28 and TRBJ1-1; D not certain. V lost 4 bases, J lost 7 bases, and 10 bases lay in between. The CDR3 consists of 12 residues. Germline lookup yields CDR1 MDHEN and CDR2 SYDVKM. The CDR3: CASSSLKYEAFF. For the CDR3, the DNA is TGTGCCAGCAGTTCGCTGAAATATGAAGCTTTCTTT. Together with reference TRBV28 and TRBJ1-1, the CDR3 gives the full variable domain: DVKVTQSSRYLVKRTGEKVFLECVQDMDHENMFWYRQDPGLGLRLIYFSYDVKMKEKGDIPEGYSVSREKKERFSLILESASTNQTSMYLCASSSLKYEAFFGQGTRLTVV.